This TCR beta chain appears in the sequencing data of a study of graft-versus-host responses after intestinal transplantation. Study background: Recipients got multivisceral, liver-intestinal, or isolated intestinal transplants. Every transplant recipient was induced with anti-thymocyte globulin, then maintained on tacrolimus and steroids for about 3 years.

In germline, CDR1 is MNHNS, CDR2 SASEGT. V was pared by 1 base and J by 6 bases, with 12 bases between. The CDR3 is made up of 14 amino acids. The data were produced by immunoSEQ multiplex PCR, yet TCRdb's version contains in-frame clones alone and is incomplete. The sample comprises about 100,000 clones, roughly 87% of which are singletons, and about 0.93% rests with the top ten. Study observations and caveats: High graft-versus-host to host-versus-graft clonal ratios were seen in allografts of patients with graft-donor T cell macrochimerism. Among recipient marrow samples, GvH clones were found; some appeared first in ileum or blood.

A remark on this clone: Its cognate antigen is unknown.

Sequenced here: unstimulated CD4+ T cells sorted from spleen or lymph node cells, sampled before transplant. The sequence was collected from a human donor who was the organ donor for an intestinal transplant. V usage is TRBV6-1 and J usage is TRBJ1-1, with a possible D match to TRBD1 (5 bases). The CDR3 sequence is CASSEGGWGPEAFF. CDR3 nucleotide sequence: TGTGCCAGCAGTGAAGGCGGGTGGGGACCTGAAGCTTTCTTT.